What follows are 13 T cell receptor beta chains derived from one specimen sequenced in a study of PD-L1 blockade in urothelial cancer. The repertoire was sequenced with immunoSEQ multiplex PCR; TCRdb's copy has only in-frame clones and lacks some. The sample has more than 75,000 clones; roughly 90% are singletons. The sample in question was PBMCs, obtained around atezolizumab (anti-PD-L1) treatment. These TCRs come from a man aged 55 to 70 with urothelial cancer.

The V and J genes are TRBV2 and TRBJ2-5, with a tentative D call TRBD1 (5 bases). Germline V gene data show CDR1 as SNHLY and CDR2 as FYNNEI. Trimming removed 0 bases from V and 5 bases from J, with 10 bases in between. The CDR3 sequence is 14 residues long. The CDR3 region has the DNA TGTGCCAGCAGTGAAGCGTTAAGGGGCGAGACCCAGTACTTC. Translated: CASSEALRGETQYF. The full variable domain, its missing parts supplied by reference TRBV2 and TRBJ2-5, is EPEVTQTPSHQVTQMGQEVILRCVPISNHLYFYWYRQILGQKVEFLVSFYNNEISEKSEIFDDQFSVERPDGSNFTLKIRSTKLEDSAMYFCASSEALRGETQYFGPGTRLLVL.

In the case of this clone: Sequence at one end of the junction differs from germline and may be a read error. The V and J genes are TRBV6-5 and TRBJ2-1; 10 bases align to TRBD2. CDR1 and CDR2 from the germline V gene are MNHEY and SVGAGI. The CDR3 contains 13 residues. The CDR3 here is CASSSGLADDRLF. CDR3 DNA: TGTGCCAGCAGCTCCGGACTAGCGGATGATCGTCTCTTC.

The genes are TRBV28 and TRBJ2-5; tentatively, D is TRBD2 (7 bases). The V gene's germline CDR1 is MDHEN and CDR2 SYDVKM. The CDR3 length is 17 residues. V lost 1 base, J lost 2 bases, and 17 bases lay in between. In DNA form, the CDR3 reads TGTGCCAGCAGTTTATTGACAGGTGGGGGGGGGCAAGAGACCCAGTACTTC. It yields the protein CASSLLTGGGGQETQYF.

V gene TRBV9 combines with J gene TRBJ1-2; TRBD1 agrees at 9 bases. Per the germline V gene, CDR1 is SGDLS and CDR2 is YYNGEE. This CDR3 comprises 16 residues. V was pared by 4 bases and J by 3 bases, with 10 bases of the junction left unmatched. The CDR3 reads CASSPGGQGAYYGYTF. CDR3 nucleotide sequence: TGTGCCAGCAGCCCGGGGGGACAGGGAGCTTACTATGGCTACACCTTC.

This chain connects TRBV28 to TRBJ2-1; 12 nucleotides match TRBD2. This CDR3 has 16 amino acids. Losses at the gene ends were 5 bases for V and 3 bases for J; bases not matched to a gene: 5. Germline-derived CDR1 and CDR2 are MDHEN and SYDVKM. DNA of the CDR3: TGTGCCAGCAGTATAGGACTAGCGGGAAACTACAATGAGCAGTTCTTC. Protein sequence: CASSIGLAGNYNEQFF.

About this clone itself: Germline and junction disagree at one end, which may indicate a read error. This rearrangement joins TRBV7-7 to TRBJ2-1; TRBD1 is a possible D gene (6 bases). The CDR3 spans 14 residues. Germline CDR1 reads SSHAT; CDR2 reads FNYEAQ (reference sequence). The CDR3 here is CASSTTSGHQEQFF. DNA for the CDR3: TGTGCTAGCAGCACGACCTCGGGACACCAGGAGCAGTTCTTC.

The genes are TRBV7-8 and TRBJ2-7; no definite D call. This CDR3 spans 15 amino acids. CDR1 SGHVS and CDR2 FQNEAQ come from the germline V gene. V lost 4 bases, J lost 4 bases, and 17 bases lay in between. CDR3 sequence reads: CASSSPPRQIYEQYF. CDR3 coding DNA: TGTGCCAGCAGCTCCCCCCCGAGGCAGATATACGAGCAGTACTTC.

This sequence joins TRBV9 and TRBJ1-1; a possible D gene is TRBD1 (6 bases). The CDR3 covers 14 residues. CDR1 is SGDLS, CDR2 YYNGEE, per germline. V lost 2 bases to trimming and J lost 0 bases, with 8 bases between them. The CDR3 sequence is CASSVGQMNTEAFF. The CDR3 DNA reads TGTGCCAGCAGCGTGGGACAAATGAACACTGAAGCTTTCTTT.

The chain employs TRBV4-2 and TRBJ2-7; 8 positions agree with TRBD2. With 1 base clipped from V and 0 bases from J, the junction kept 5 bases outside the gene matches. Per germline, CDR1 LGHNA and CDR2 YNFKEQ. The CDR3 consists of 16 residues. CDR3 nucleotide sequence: TGTGCCAGCAGCCAAGTCTACGGGGGGGACTCCTACGAGCAGTACTTC. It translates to CASSQVYGGDSYEQYF.

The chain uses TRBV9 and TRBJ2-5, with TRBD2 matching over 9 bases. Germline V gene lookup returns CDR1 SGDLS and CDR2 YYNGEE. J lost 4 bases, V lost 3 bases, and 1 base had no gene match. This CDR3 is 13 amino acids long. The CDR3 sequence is CASSGSGGETQYF. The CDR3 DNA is TGTGCCAGCAGCGGTAGCGGGGGAGAGACCCAGTACTTC.

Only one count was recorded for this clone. Here the CDR3 reads CASTMTENTEAFF. CDR3 DNA: TGTGCCAGCACGATGACAGAAAACACTGAAGCTTTCTTT. The chain links TRBV9 to TRBJ1-1; D possibly corresponds to TRBD1 (5 bases). This CDR3 region has 13 residues. V was trimmed by 6 bases and J by 2 bases, leaving 11 bases between them. Per the germline V gene, CDR1 is SGDLS and CDR2 is YYNGEE.

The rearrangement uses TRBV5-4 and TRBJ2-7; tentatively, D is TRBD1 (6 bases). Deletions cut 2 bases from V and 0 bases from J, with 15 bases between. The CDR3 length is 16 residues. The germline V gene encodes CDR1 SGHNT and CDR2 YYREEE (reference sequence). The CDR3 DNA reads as TGTGCCAGCAGCTTTTGGGGGCAGGAACGCTCCTACGAGCAGTACTTC. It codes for CASSFWGQERSYEQYF.

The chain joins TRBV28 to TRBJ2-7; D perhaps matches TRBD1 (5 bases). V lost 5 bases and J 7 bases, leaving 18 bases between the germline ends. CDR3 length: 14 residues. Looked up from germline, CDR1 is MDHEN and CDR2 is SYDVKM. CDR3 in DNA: TGTGCCAGCAGTCTTCCAACAGGCTGGTGGGAGCAGTACTTC. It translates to CASSLPTGWWEQYF.